These 17 T cell receptor beta chains were all obtained from the same sample, sequenced in a study of technical replicates of blood from several donors. Only in-frame clones appear in the TCRdb table, and some are missing; sequencing was by immunoSEQ multiplex PCR. The sample includes about 100,000 clones, approximately 96% of them seen just once. The sample taken for sequencing was T cells isolated from PBMCs. The receptors were sampled from a human donor in good health.

The V gene is TRBV5-1, the J gene TRBJ2-2, with D possibly matching TRBD1 (5 bases). V was shortened by 4 bases and J by 6 bases, with 10 bases between the two germline ends. CDR1 and CDR2 from the germline V gene are SGHRS and YFSETQ. This CDR3 region has 13 residues. CDR3 in amino acids: CASSPVGPGELFF. The CDR3, as DNA: TGCGCCAGCAGCCCCGTGGGGCCCGGGGAGCTGTTTTTT.

This chain connects TRBV9 to TRBJ1-2, with unresolved D. V was trimmed by 4 bases and J by 6 bases, leaving 13 bases between them. The CDR3 is 13 residues long. The germline V gene encodes CDR1 SGDLS and CDR2 YYNGEE. CDR3 in amino acids: CASSPGVLDGYTF. CDR3 coding DNA: TGTGCCAGCAGCCCCGGGGTACTCGATGGCTACACCTTC.

The chain recombines TRBV6-1 with TRBJ1-5, with no clear D. The CDR3 runs to 14 residues. Germline CDR1 and CDR2: MNHNS and SASEGT. V lost 11 bases to trimming and J lost 2 bases, with 16 bases between them. The CDR3 coding sequence is TGTGCCCACAAGGCGGGGTCCGGCAATCAGCCCCAGCATTTT. Translating it yields CAHKAGSGNQPQHF.

This sequence joins TRBV5-6 and TRBJ2-5; 8 nucleotides line up with TRBD2. The trim removed 6 bases at V and 2 bases at J, leaving 6 bases unmatched. The CDR3 has 14 residues. Germline V gene data show CDR1 as SGHDT and CDR2 as YYEEEE. This CDR3 reads CASTSGTSQETQYF. CDR3 coding DNA: TGTGCCAGCACGTCTGGGACTAGTCAAGAGACCCAGTACTTC. The entire variable domain, with the rest obtained from reference TRBV5-6 and TRBJ2-5, is as follows: DAGVTQSPTHLIKTRGQQVTLRCSPKSGHDTVSWYQQALGQGPQFIFQYYEEEERQRGNFPDRFSGHQFPNYSSELNVNALLLGDSALYLCASTSGTSQETQYFGPGTRLLVL.

The chain uses TRBV5-1 and TRBJ1-1; possibly TRBD1 for D (6 bases). The V gene's germline CDR1 is SGHRS and CDR2 YFSETQ. This CDR3 is 14 amino acids long. V was shortened by 4 bases and J by 2 bases, with 12 bases between the two germline ends. The CDR3 sequence is CASSLRGTNTEAFF. For the CDR3, the DNA is TGCGCCAGCAGCCTCAGGGGTACCAACACTGAAGCTTTCTTT.

V and J are TRBV9 and TRBJ2-3, with 11 bases aligning to TRBD2. CDR3 length: 16 amino acids. The V segment lost 3 bases and the J segment 1 base; nucleotides outside the gene matches: 4. Germline CDR1 SGDLS, CDR2 YYNGEE. The CDR3 DNA sequence: TGTGCCAGCAGCGAGACTAGCGGGACCCGCACAGATACGCAGTATTTT. Encoded protein: CASSETSGTRTDTQYF.

The rearrangement uses TRBV18 and TRBJ1-6; the D gene is possibly TRBD1 (6 bases). Germline CDR1 reads KGHSH; CDR2 reads LQKENI. The CDR3 is 17 residues long. V was trimmed by 5 bases and J by 0 bases, leaving 14 bases between them. This chain's CDR3 is CASSSGQPSSYNSPLHF. CDR3 DNA sequence: TGTGCCAGCTCATCAGGACAGCCGAGCTCCTATAATTCACCCCTCCACTTT.

This clone appeared a single time. The V gene is TRBV11-2, the J gene TRBJ2-7; 13 nucleotides match TRBD2. The junction had 6 bases not matched to a gene; V was cut back by 5 bases and J by 2 bases. The germline CDR1 and CDR2 sequences are SGHAT and FQNNGV. CDR3 length equals 16 residues. CDR3 in amino acids: CASSPGLAGDPYEQYF. The CDR3 bases are TGTGCCAGCAGCCCTGGACTAGCGGGGGATCCCTACGAGCAGTACTTC.

The J gene is TRBJ1-6, the V gene TRBV14, with 7 positions matching TRBD1. Germline V gene lookup returns CDR1 SGHDN and CDR2 FVKESK. The CDR3 sequence is 15 residues long. V shed 4 bases, J shed 7 bases, and the junction held 7 bases outside the gene matches. The CDR3 is CASSRRQGSNSPLHF. Written as DNA, the CDR3 is TGTGCCAGCAGCCGGAGACAGGGCTCAAATTCACCCCTCCACTTT.

Only a few counts were recorded for this clone. The rearrangement links TRBV4-2 to TRBJ2-1, with TRBD2 matching 9 bases. This CDR3 has 15 residues. The ends lost 4 bases at V and 6 bases at J; junction bases unmatched: 7. Germline CDR1 reads LGHNA; CDR2 reads YNFKEQ. The CDR3 DNA is TGTGCCAGCAGCCCCTACGAGCGGGAGGCCAATGAGCAGTTCTTC. This codes for CASSPYEREANEQFF.

The chain has TRBV29-1 and TRBJ2-1; D gene unclear. V was clipped by 3 bases and J by 8 bases, with 5 bases between them. The germline V gene encodes CDR1 SQVTM and CDR2 ANQGSEA. CDR3 size: 10 residues. The CDR3 coding sequence is TGCAGCGTTGACTATCATGAGCAGTTCTTC. Its translation: CSVDYHEQFF.

The V gene is TRBV30, the J gene TRBJ1-1, with a possible D match to TRBD1 (5 bases). The CDR3 loop spans 15 amino acids. V was pared by 1 base and J by 0 bases, with 12 bases between. CDR1 is GTSNPN, CDR2 SVGIG, per germline (reference sequence). The CDR3 here is CAWSAGGSMNTEAFF. CDR3 DNA: TGTGCCTGGAGTGCGGGGGGTTCCATGAACACTGAAGCTTTCTTT.

The chain joins TRBV6-5 to TRBJ2-4; 8 positions agree with TRBD1. This CDR3 contains 14 residues. V shed 7 bases and J 6 bases; nucleotides not matched to a gene: 8. Per germline, CDR1 MNHEY and CDR2 SVGAGI. The DNA for the CDR3 is TGTGCCAGCAAAGTGGGGACAGGAAGAAACATTCAGTACTTC. Protein: CASKVGTGRNIQYF.

The rearrangement joins TRBV7-9 to TRBJ1-4, with D hard to call. The CDR3 runs to 11 residues. Germline assignment: CDR1 SEHNR and CDR2 FQNEAQ (reference sequence). Deletions cut 8 bases from V and 7 bases from J, with 8 bases between. This CDR3 reads CASFRGEKLFF. CDR3 DNA: TGTGCCAGCTTCCGGGGTGAAAAACTGTTTTTT.

The genes are TRBV5-4 and TRBJ2-2; D gene uncertain. With 4 bases removed from V and 5 bases from J, the gap between germline ends came to 6 bases. Looked up from germline, CDR1 is SGHNT and CDR2 is YYREEE (reference sequence). This CDR3 is built from 12 residues. The DNA of the CDR3 is TGTGCCAGCAGCACCCGGACCGGGGAGCTGTTTTTT. Its translation is CASSTRTGELFF.

The V and J genes are TRBV27 and TRBJ2-6; 7 nucleotides match TRBD1. Germline values: CDR1 MNHEY, CDR2 SMNVEV (reference sequence). V trimming: 6 bases; J trimming: 0 bases; junction bases outside the gene matches: 5. There are 16 residues in the CDR3. The CDR3 sequence: CASRPTGLSGANVLTF. The CDR3 DNA follows: TGTGCCAGCAGGCCGACAGGGCTCTCTGGGGCCAACGTCCTGACTTTC.

The sample holds one count of this clone. This chain uses TRBV5-4 with TRBJ2-7, with TRBD1 matching over 8 bases. This CDR3 is 15 amino acids long. The V gene end was trimmed by 3 bases and the J gene end by 3 bases; junction bases not matched to a gene: 8. Germline V gene sequence: CDR1 SGHNT, CDR2 YYREEE (reference sequence). CDR3 coding DNA: TGTGCCAGCAGCTCCGGGACAGGATCCTTCTACGAGCAGTACTTC. Protein sequence: CASSSGTGSFYEQYF.